This is a list of T cell receptor beta chains from one sample in a study of Ad26.COV2.S vaccination and SARS-CoV-2 variants. Some clones are missing from TCRdb's copy, which holds only in-frame ones; the method was immunoSEQ multiplex PCR. The sample holds some 520,000 clones, around nine tenths seen once. Here the sequenced sample was peripheral blood, taken in a trial of Ad26.COV2.S vaccine versus placebo. These receptors all come from a person between 18 and 59 years old who received the Ad26.COV2.S COVID-19 vaccine or a placebo. CDR3s include the opening cysteine and the closing phenylalanine or tryptophan. Fields, in order: D gene, J gene, V gene, clone size, CDR3 protein, CDR3 DNA. D genes are given only for firm matches. Where a row states a size, it is once, few, many or the class of an expanded clone; other rows omit it.

TRBD1	TRBJ1-6	TRBV19	NA	CASSQTSGQGVNSPLHF	TGTGCCAGTAGTCAAACCTCGGGACAGGGTGTGAATTCACCCCTCCACTTT
NA	TRBJ1-1	TRBV29-1	NA	CSVVRTIGSEAFF	TGCAGCGTTGTGCGGACTATAGGCTCTGAAGCTTTCTTT
NA	TRBJ2-6	TRBV30	NA	CAWSVLGSGANVLTF	TGTGCCTGGAGTGTACTTGGCTCTGGGGCCAACGTCCTGACTTTC
TRBD2	TRBJ2-3	TRBV9	NA	CASSVETSSTDTQYF	TGTGCCAGCAGCGTAGAGACTAGCAGCACAGATACGCAGTATTTT
NA	TRBJ1-5	TRBV10-3	NA	CAISVDSPRQPQHF	TGTGCCATCAGTGTCGACAGCCCACGACAGCCCCAGCATTTT
TRBD2	TRBJ2-7	TRBV9	NA	CASSAGTSGPYEQYF	TGTGCCAGCAGCGCCGGGACTAGCGGGCCCTACGAGCAGTACTTC
TRBD2	TRBJ2-7	TRBV15	NA	CATSRAGVGFVEQYF	TGTGCCACCAGCAGGGCGGGAGTGGGGTTTGTCGAGCAGTACTTC
NA	TRBJ2-3	TRBV6-5	NA	CASSRLGDTQYF	TGTGCCAGCAGCCGCCTGGGTGATACGCAGTATTTT
NA	TRBJ1-6	TRBV30	NA	CAWTLQFSPLHF	TGTGCCTGGACCCTCCAATTTTCACCCCTCCACTTT
NA	TRBJ2-7	TRBV18	NA	CASSPRTEGYEQYF	TGTGCCAGCTCACCTCGGACAGAAGGCTACGAGCAGTACTTC
NA	TRBJ2-6	TRBV28	NA	CASSLDSFLTF	TGTGCCAGCAGTTTGGACTCTTTCCTGACTTTC
NA	TRBJ1-2	TRBV28	NA	CASTSGGRGYGYTF	TGTGCCAGCACCTCCGGTGGGAGGGGTTATGGCTACACCTTC
TRBD1	TRBJ1-5	TRBV6-2/TRBV6-3	NA	CASSYSTGTGSQPQHF	TGTGCCAGCAGTTACTCCACCGGGACAGGGAGTCAGCCCCAGCATTTT
TRBD1	TRBJ1-1	TRBV11-2	NA	CASSLRGGTVTNTEAFF	TGTGCCAGCAGCTTAAGGGGGGGGACAGTGACTAACACTGAAGCTTTCTTT
NA	TRBJ1-2	TRBV6-1	few	CASSEGHLDYGYTF	TGTGCCAGCAGTGAAGGACACCTTGACTATGGCTACACCTTC
NA	TRBJ2-1	TRBV7-2	NA	CASRLQGIHNEQFF	TGTGCCAGCAGATTGCAGGGGATACACAATGAGCAGTTCTTC
NA	TRBJ1-4	TRBV2	NA	CASSGQRAINEKLFF	TGTGCCAGCAGTGGACAGCGGGCTATTAATGAAAAACTGTTTTTT
NA	TRBJ1-1	TRBV11-2	NA	CASSVGAGTEAFF	TGTGCCAGCAGCGTGGGGGCTGGGACTGAAGCTTTCTTT
NA	TRBJ2-2	TRBV5-4	few	CASSLVRVGTGELFF	TGTGCCAGCAGCTTGGTCAGGGTGGGCACCGGGGAGCTGTTTTTT
TRBD1	TRBJ2-7	TRBV4-2	NA	CASSQDLLTGVGINEQYF	TGTGCCAGCAGCCAAGATCTTTTAACAGGGGTAGGGATCAACGAGCAGTACTTC
NA	TRBJ2-2	TRBV11-1	NA	CASSFHQSGGELFF	TGTGCCAGCAGCTTCCACCAGAGTGGCGGGGAGCTGTTTTTT
TRBD1	TRBJ1-1	TRBV15	NA	CATSRGQTGKNTEAFF	TGTGCCACCAGCAGAGGGCAGACAGGGAAGAACACTGAAGCTTTCTTT
TRBD2	TRBJ2-3	TRBV5-4	few	CASSYQRAGGSDTQYF	TGTGCCAGCAGCTATCAAAGAGCGGGAGGGTCAGATACGCAGTATTTT
NA	TRBJ2-5	TRBV28	NA	CASSLPGTRGETQYF	TGTGCCAGCAGCTTACCGGGAACCCGGGGAGAGACCCAGTACTTC
TRBD1	TRBJ1-1	TRBV5-4	NA	CASSRRDRGNTEAFF	TGTGCCAGCAGCAGGCGGGACAGGGGGAACACTGAAGCTTTCTTT
NA	TRBJ2-1	TRBV5-4	NA	CASSSVPYNEQFF	TGTGCCAGCAGCTCGGTCCCTTACAATGAGCAGTTCTTC
TRBD2	TRBJ2-5	TRBV10-3	NA	CAISRTSGRARETQYF	TGTGCCATCAGTAGGACTAGCGGGAGGGCCAGAGAGACCCAGTACTTC
TRBD1	TRBJ1-2	TRBV6-2/TRBV6-3	NA	CASSYGGTEPGYGYTF	TGTGCCAGCAGTTACGGAGGGACAGAACCCGGGTATGGCTACACCTTC
NA	TRBJ2-5	TRBV19	NA	CASSTWGETQYF	TGTGCCAGTAGTACTTGGGGAGAGACCCAGTACTTC
NA	TRBJ1-5	TRBV11-2	NA	CASSLGSYSNQPQHF	TGTGCCAGCAGCTTAGGCAGCTATAGCAATCAGCCCCAGCATTTT
NA	TRBJ2-7	TRBV5-6	NA	CASSGGGLLLMNEQYF	TGTGCCAGCAGCGGAGGCGGACTCCTCCTTATGAACGAGCAGTACTTC
NA	TRBJ1-1	TRBV28	NA	CASSSTGMWTEAFF	TGTGCCAGCAGTTCAACAGGTATGTGGACTGAAGCTTTCTTT
TRBD1	TRBJ2-7	TRBV6-5	NA	CATQQGSYEQYF	TGTGCCACCCAACAGGGGTCCTACGAGCAGTACTTC
TRBD2	TRBJ2-5	TRBV5-5	NA	CASSGPAGGTGETQYF	TGTGCCAGCAGCGGACCAGCGGGAGGTACGGGGGAGACCCAGTACTTC
NA	TRBJ2-2	TRBV9	NA	CASSVAGLNTGELFF	TGTGCCAGCAGCGTGGCTGGATTGAACACCGGGGAGCTGTTTTTT
TRBD2	TRBJ2-3	TRBV5-5	NA	CASSVMLAGGPGDTQYF	TGTGCCAGCAGCGTCATGCTAGCGGGAGGGCCCGGAGATACGCAGTATTTT
NA	TRBJ1-4	TRBV2	NA	CATGGTRGEKLFF	TGTGCCACCGGGGGGACACGGGGTGAAAAACTGTTTTTT
NA	TRBJ2-1	TRBV12-3/TRBV12-4	NA	CASSLWLEGEQFF	TGTGCCAGCAGTTTATGGCTAGAGGGGGAGCAGTTCTTC
NA	TRBJ2-7	TRBV2	NA	CASRGTGRGSTNEQYF	TGTGCCAGCAGGGGGACGGGCCGGGGGTCTACGAACGAGCAGTACTTC
NA	TRBJ2-7	TRBV6-2/TRBV6-3	NA	CASSSVLFVGEQYF	TGTGCCAGCAGTTCTGTGCTTTTTGTGGGCGAGCAGTACTTC
NA	TRBJ1-3	TRBV11-2	once	CASSNSLDRYSGNTIYF	TGTGCCAGCAGCAATTCACTCGACCGCTACTCTGGAAACACCATATATTTT
TRBD1	TRBJ1-1	TRBV9	NA	CASSARQGPLEAFF	TGTGCCAGCAGCGCCAGACAGGGACCTTTAGAGGCTTTCTTT